This T cell receptor beta chain was identified during a study of T cell responses to AZD1222 COVID-19 vaccine. Study information: Timing groups of about 4 and about 12 weeks for second doses were pooled.

For this clone: Its specificity is not known.

The ends lost 3 bases at V and 4 bases at J; junction bases unmatched: 3. The CDR3 sequence is 15 residues long. CDR1 is MNHNS and CDR2 is SASEGT in the germline V gene. Sequencing used immunoSEQ multiplex PCR; TCRdb keeps in-frame clones, though not all of them. This sample has over 130,000 clones, with approximately 89% found just once. Overall study results and limits: Without day 14 samples, only post-peak T cell repertoires were studied. The sample set comprised mostly white British donors with more females, and clonal diversity was possibly underestimated. Only 6 or 7 AZD1222 recipients tested seropositive at baseline.

This chain uses TRBV6-1 with TRBJ2-2; 9 positions match TRBD2. This clonotype originated in an adult in good health. The specimen comprised peripheral blood, sampled on day 0 of AZD1222 vaccination. CDR3 in amino acids: CASSDSGSGTGELFF. The CDR3 nucleotides are TGTGCCAGCAGTGATAGCGGGAGTGGCACCGGGGAGCTGTTTTTT.